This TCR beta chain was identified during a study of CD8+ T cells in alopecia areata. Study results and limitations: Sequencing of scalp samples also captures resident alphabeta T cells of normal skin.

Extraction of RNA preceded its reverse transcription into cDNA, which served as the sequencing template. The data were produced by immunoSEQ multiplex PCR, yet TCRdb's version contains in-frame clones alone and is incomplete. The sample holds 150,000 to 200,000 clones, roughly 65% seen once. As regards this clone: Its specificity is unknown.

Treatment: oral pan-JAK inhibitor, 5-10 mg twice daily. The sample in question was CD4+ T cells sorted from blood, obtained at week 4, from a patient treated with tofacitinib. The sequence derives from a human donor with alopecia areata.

Here the CDR3 reads CSVEGIPNEKLFF. The CDR3 nucleotides read TGCAGCGTTGAAGGTATACCTAATGAAAAACTGTTTTTT. The chain carries TRBV29-1 and TRBJ1-4; D remains ambiguous. This CDR3 spans 13 amino acids. V was cut by 1 base and J by 3 bases, with 6 bases left in between. Germline V gene lookup returns CDR1 SQVTM and CDR2 ANQGSEA.